What follows describes a single T cell receptor (beta chain). Its antigen is currently unknown. Other DNA variants within this sample encode the same CDR3. Germline trimming cut 3 bases from V and 1 base from J; bases unmatched to any gene: 0. Germline loops: CDR1 SGHTA, CDR2 FQGNSA. The CDR3 totals 14 residues. One heparinised blood draw averaging around 110 mL was given by each donor. The record originates from a study of beta chain features in type 1 diabetes. Findings and caveats of the study: In type 1 diabetes patients, VDJ junctions had fewer insertions; deletions at these junctions were more frequent. Patients with Type 1 diabetes showed moderately but significantly shorter TCRB CDR3s in all four CD4+ subsets. Naive, central memory and regulatory TCRB repertoires appeared more similar among patients than healthy donors.

Expressed TCRB transcripts were sequenced because the isolated RNA had all been reverse transcribed beforehand. Read counts averaged around 4 million for samples of naive, central memory and regulatory T cells. Assay used: immunoSEQ multiplex PCR; TCRdb lists only in-frame clones, some missing. The top ten hold about 1% of the sample, which has nearly 350,000 clones, roughly 8.8% seen once. The rearrangement links TRBV7-2 to TRBJ2-5, with 9 nucleotides matching TRBD2. The sequence was collected from a man under 40 with type 1 diabetes. What was sequenced was central memory CD4+ T cells from blood. CDR3: CASSFSGGQETQYF. The CDR3 coding sequence is TGTGCCAGCAGCTTTAGCGGGGGCCAAGAGACCCAGTACTTC.